The 18 T cell receptor beta chains below all came from one sample that was sequenced in a study of blood T cell repertoires in COVID-19. Assay: immunoSEQ multiplex PCR; the TCRdb copy retains only in-frame clones and omits some. There are roughly 35,000 clones in the sample; approximately 81% occur only once, and 35% lies in the top ten. Material for sequencing was peripheral blood. All receptors come from a man at least 80 years old with acute or convalescent COVID-19.

The V and J genes are TRBV20-1 and TRBJ1-3; D is unresolved. The V gene lost 7 bases and the J gene lost 4 bases, with 8 bases spanning the gap. The CDR3 contains 11 residues. Germline lookup yields CDR1 DFQATT and CDR2 SNEGSKA (reference sequence). The CDR3 nucleotides are TGCAGTGTAAATGCGGGAAACACCATATATTTT. Protein product: CSVNAGNTIYF.

V usage is TRBV4-1 and J usage is TRBJ2-7, with 9 nucleotides matching TRBD2. J gave up 3 bases and V 3 bases, and 9 bases lay outside the gene matches. The germline V gene encodes CDR1 MGHRA and CDR2 YSYEKL. The CDR3 covers 16 residues. CDR3 bases: TGCGCCAGCAGCCAGGATTTAGCGGGGGCTCTCTACGAGCAGTACTTC. Amino acids: CASSQDLAGALYEQYF.

J is TRBJ1-2 and V is TRBV12-3 or TRBV12-4, with unresolved D. This CDR3 has 13 residues. V gave up 4 bases and J gave up 7 bases, with 13 bases separating them. The DNA of the CDR3 is TGTGCCAGCAGTTATAGTGGGCACTCTGGCTACACCTTC. Protein: CASSYSGHSGYTF.

The rearrangement uses TRBV7-8 and TRBJ2-5; TRBD1 might be the D (5 bases). Between the trimmed V and J ends, which lost 1 base and 0 bases, there was a span of 9 bases. Germline values: CDR1 SGHVS, CDR2 FQNEAQ. This CDR3 comprises 15 residues. Written as DNA, the CDR3 is TGTGCCAGCAGCTTAGTTGACAGACACCAAGAGACCCAGTACTTC. Translating gives CASSLVDRHQETQYF.

Only a few counts were recorded for this clone. The rearrangement uses TRBV28 and TRBJ1-2; TRBD1 aligns across 9 bases. In germline, CDR1 is MDHEN, CDR2 SYDVKM. V was pared by 5 bases and J by 5 bases, with 3 bases of the junction left unmatched. The CDR3 is 13 amino acids. In nucleotides, the CDR3 is TGTGCCAGCAGTACAGGGGGCGATTATGGCTACACCTTC. Protein sequence: CASSTGGDYGYTF.

The table lists this clone with a count of one. The chain joins TRBV30 to TRBJ1-2; no reliable D call. Looked up from germline, CDR1 is GTSNPN and CDR2 is SVGIG (reference sequence). The CDR3 has 12 residues. V was shortened by 2 bases and J by 4 bases, with 8 bases between the two germline ends. As DNA, the CDR3 is TGTGCCTGGAGTCTGGACTTCTATGGCTACACCTTC. Its protein is CAWSLDFYGYTF.

The CDR3 is CASRPGQTYQETQYF. CDR3 in DNA: TGTGCCAGCAGACCAGGACAGACCTACCAAGAGACCCAGTACTTC. The chain combines TRBV2 with TRBJ2-5; perhaps TRBD1 as D (6 bases). Trimming removed 6 bases from V and 0 bases from J, with 14 bases in between. The CDR3 covers 15 residues. CDR1 is SNHLY and CDR2 is FYNNEI in the germline V gene.

The chain links TRBV7-8 to TRBJ1-2; TRBD1 agrees at 8 bases. J lost 3 bases, V lost 5 bases, and 8 bases had no gene match. Germline values: CDR1 SGHVS, CDR2 FQNEAQ. The CDR3 contains 15 residues. In nucleotides, the CDR3 is TGTGCCAGCAGCAACAGACAGGGGTTGGACTATGGCTACACCTTC. Its protein is CASSNRQGLDYGYTF.

This clone showed up just once. V gene TRBV5-6 combines with J gene TRBJ2-2; 8 bases match TRBD1. Germline CDR1 and CDR2: SGHDT and YYEEEE. V trimming: 7 bases; J trimming: 5 bases; junction bases outside the gene matches: 4. CDR3 size: 13 residues. The CDR3 sequence is CASLRQGTGELFF. CDR3 nucleotide sequence: TGTGCCAGCTTACGACAGGGGACCGGGGAGCTGTTTTTT.

The V gene is TRBV15, the J gene TRBJ1-2; TRBD1 matches at 9 bases. The CDR3 is made up of 17 amino acids. Germline V gene data show CDR1 as LNHNV and CDR2 as YYDKDF (reference sequence). Germline trimming cut 2 bases from V and 1 base from J; bases unmatched to any gene: 8. The CDR3 DNA reads as TGTGCCACCAGCAGATGGGACAGGGAGGCTAATAACTATGGCTACACCTTC. Protein: CATSRWDREANNYGYTF.

The CDR3 sequence: CASSATLNQGSDGYTF. CDR3 DNA sequence: TGTGCCAGCAGTGCAACTCTGAACCAGGGAAGTGATGGCTACACCTTC. The chain employs TRBV6-1 and TRBJ1-2, with D possibly being TRBD1 (5 bases). Germline loops: CDR1 MNHNS, CDR2 SASEGT. Trimming shortened V by 4 bases and J by 6 bases, and 21 bases separated the two germline ends. This CDR3 is 16 amino acids long.

The rearrangement joins TRBV5-6 to TRBJ1-5, with no clear D. V was clipped by 1 base and J by 0 bases, with 8 bases between them. The length of the CDR3 is 15 residues. Germline assignment: CDR1 SGHDT and CDR2 YYEEEE. The CDR3 here is CASSLYRDSNQPQHF. For the CDR3, the DNA is TGTGCCAGCAGCTTGTATAGAGATAGCAATCAGCCCCAGCATTTT.

The chain uses TRBV7-2 and TRBJ1-2; D is ambiguous. CDR1 is SGHTA and CDR2 is FQGNSA in the germline V gene. CDR3 length equals 13 residues. Trimming took 1 base from V and 9 from J, leaving 12 bases between them. The CDR3 coding sequence is TGTGCCAGCAGCTTAGTGCGGGGAGTGAGCTACACCTTC. The encoded protein is CASSLVRGVSYTF.

The chain couples TRBV6-5 to TRBJ2-3; tentative D call: TRBD2 (6 bases). CDR3 length equals 15 residues. V was clipped by 0 bases and J by 0 bases, with 7 bases between them. Germline values: CDR1 MNHEY, CDR2 SVGAGI. CDR3 sequence reads: CASSYSRGSTDTQYF. Here the CDR3 DNA reads TGTGCCAGCAGTTACTCGCGGGGAAGCACAGATACGCAGTATTTT.

The rearrangement uses TRBV7-9 and TRBJ2-1; TRBD2 aligns across 8 bases. CDR3 length equals 16 residues. Germline V gene sequence: CDR1 SEHNR, CDR2 FQNEAQ (reference sequence). With 5 bases clipped from V and 5 bases from J, the junction kept 11 bases outside the gene matches. The CDR3 loop reads CASSPDLSGGDNEQFF. CDR3 DNA: TGTGCCAGCAGCCCTGACTTGAGCGGGGGCGACAATGAGCAGTTCTTC. Full variable domain (missing parts from reference TRBV7-9 and TRBJ2-1): DTGVSQNPRHKITKRGQNVTFRCDPISEHNRLYWYRQTLGQGPEFLTYFQNEAQLEKSRLLSDRFSAERPKGSFSTLEIQRTEQGDSAMYLCASSPDLSGGDNEQFFGPGTRLTVL.

This clone was detected only once. The chain has TRBV10-3 and TRBJ2-2; D unclear. This CDR3 spans 17 amino acids. The V end was cut by 5 bases, the J end by 4 bases, with 20 bases between. Germline V CDR1 and CDR2: ENHRY, SYGVKD. The CDR3 region is CAISLAAPAMGTGELFF. The CDR3 region has the DNA TGTGCCATCAGTCTCGCAGCACCAGCGATGGGCACCGGGGAGCTGTTTTTT.

The rearrangement joins TRBV19 to TRBJ1-2; a possible D gene is TRBD1 (6 bases). CDR1 and CDR2 from the germline V gene are LNHDA and SQIVND (reference sequence). The CDR3 totals 13 residues. V was pared by 3 bases and J by 3 bases, with 8 bases between. In DNA, the CDR3 is TGTGCCAGTAGTATCCGACAGGACTATGGCTACACCTTC. This sequence encodes CASSIRQDYGYTF.

This rearrangement joins TRBV5-6 to TRBJ2-5; TRBD2 is a possible D gene (5 bases). The CDR3 contains 12 residues. Germline V gene sequence: CDR1 SGHDT, CDR2 YYEEEE. Between the trimmed V and J ends, which lost 0 bases and 6 bases, there was a span of 6 bases. The CDR3 DNA is TGTGCCAGCAGCTTGGCCGGGAAGACCCAGTACTTC. Translation gives CASSLAGKTQYF.